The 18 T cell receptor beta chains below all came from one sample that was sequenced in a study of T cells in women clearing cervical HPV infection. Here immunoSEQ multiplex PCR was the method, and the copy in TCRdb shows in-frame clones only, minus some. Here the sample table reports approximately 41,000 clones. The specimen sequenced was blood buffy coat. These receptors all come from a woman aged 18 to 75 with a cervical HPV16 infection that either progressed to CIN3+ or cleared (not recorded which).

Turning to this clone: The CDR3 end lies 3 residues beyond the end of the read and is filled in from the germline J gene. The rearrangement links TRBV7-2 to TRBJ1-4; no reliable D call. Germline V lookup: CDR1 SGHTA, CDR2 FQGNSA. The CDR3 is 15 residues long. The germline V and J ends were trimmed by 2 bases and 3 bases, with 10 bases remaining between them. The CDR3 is CASSLQGLANEKLFF. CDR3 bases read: TGTGCCAGCAGCTTACAAGGTCTTGCTAATGAAAAA.

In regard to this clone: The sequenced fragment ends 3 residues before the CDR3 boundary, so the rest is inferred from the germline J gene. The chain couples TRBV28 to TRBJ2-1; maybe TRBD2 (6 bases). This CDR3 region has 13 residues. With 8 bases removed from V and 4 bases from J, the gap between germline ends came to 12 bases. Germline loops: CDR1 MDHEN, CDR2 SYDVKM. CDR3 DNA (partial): TGTGCCAGCTTCGGGACTCCATACAATGAG. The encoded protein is CASFGTPYNE. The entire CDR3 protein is CASFGTPYNEQFF. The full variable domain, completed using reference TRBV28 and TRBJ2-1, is DVKVTQSSRYLVKRTGEKVFLECVQDMDHENMFWYRQDPGLGLRLIYFSYDVKMKEKGDIPEGYSVSREKKERFSLILESASTNQTSMYLCASFGTPYNEQFFGPGTRLTVL.

The CDR3 is CASSSTGINHGYTF. The CDR3 DNA, read in part, is TGCGCCAGCAGCTCGACAGGGATAAACCATGGC. The rearrangement uses TRBV5-1 and TRBJ1-2, with 7 bases lining up with TRBD1. The CDR3 goes on 3 residues after the read ends, and that part is filled in from the germline J gene. The CDR3 has 14 amino acids. Germline lookup yields CDR1 SGHRS and CDR2 YFSETQ. V lost 3 bases, J lost 6 bases, and 8 bases stayed unmatched. The whole variable domain, filled in from reference TRBV5-1 and TRBJ1-2, reads KAGVTQTPRYLIKTRGQQVTLSCSPISGHRSVSWYQQTPGQGLQFLFEYFSETQRNKGNFPGRFSGRQFSNSRSEMNVSTLELGDSALYLCASSSTGINHGYTFGSGTRLTVV.

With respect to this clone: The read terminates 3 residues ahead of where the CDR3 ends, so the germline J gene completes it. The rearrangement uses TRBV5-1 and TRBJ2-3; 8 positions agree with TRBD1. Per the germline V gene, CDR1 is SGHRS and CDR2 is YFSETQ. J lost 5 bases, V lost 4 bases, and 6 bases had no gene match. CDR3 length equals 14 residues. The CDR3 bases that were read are TGCGCCAGCAGCCGCCTACAGGGGGTAGATACG. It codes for CASSRLQGVDT. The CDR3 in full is CASSRLQGVDTQYF.

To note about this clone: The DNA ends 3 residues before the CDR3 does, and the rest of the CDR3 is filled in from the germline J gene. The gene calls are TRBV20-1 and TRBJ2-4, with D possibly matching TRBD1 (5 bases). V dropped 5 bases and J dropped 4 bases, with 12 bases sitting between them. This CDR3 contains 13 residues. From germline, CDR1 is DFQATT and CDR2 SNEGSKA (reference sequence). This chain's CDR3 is CSAPDSLKNIQYF. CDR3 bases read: TGCAGTGCTCCTGACAGCCTAAAAAACATT.

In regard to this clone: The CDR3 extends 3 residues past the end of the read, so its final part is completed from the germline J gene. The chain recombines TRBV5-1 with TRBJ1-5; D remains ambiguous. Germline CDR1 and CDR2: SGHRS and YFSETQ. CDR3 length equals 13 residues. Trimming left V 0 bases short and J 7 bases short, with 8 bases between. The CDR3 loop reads CASSLVPEQPQHF. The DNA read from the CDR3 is TGCGCCAGCAGCTTGGTCCCAGAGCAGCCC.

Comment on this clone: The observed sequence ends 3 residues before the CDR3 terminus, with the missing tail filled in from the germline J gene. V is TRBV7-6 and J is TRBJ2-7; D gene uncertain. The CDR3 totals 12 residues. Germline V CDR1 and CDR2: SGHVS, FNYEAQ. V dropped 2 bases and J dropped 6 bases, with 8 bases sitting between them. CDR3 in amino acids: CASSLYGREQYF. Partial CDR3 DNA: TGTGCCAGCAGCTTATACGGTCGCGAG.

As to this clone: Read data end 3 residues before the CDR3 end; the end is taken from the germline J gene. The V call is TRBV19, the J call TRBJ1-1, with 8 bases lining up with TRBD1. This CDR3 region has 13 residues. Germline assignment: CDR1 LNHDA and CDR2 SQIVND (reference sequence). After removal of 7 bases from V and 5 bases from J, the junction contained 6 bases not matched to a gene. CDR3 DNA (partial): TGTGCCAGTAAAAGGACAGGGATGACTGAA. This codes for CASKRTGMTE. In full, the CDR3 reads CASKRTGMTEAFF.

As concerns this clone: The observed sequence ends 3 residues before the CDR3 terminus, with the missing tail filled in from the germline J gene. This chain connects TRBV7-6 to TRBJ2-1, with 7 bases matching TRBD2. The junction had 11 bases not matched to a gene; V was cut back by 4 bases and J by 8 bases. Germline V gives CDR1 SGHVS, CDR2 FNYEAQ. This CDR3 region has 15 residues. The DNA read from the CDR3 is TGTGCCAGCAGCTCCGGGACTCTGGGGGGGGATGAG. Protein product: CASSSGTLGGDE. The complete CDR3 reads CASSSGTLGGDEQFF.

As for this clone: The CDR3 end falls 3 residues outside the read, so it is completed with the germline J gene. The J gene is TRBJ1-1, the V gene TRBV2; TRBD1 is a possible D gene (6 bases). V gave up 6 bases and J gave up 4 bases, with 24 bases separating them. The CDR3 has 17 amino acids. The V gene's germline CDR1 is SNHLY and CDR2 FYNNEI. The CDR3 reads CASRESNPGQPPTEAFF. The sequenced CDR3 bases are TGTGCCAGCAGAGAGTCCAATCCGGGACAACCCCCCACTGAA.

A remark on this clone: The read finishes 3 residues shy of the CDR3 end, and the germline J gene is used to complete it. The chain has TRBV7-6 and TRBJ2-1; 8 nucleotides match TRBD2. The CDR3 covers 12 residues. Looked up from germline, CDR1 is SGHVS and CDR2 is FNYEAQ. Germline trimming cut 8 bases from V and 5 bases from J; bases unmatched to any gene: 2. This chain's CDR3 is CASAGGNNEQFF. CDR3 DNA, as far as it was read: TGTGCCAGCGCGGGAGGAAACAATGAG.

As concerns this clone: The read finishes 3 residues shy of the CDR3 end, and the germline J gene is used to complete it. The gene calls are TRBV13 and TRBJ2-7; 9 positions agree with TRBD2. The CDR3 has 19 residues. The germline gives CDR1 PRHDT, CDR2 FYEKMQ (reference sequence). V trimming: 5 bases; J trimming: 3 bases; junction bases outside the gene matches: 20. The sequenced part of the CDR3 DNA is TGTGCCAGCAGCAATGAGGGGGGGACTAGCAAAAAAGGGGACTACGAG. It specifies CASSNEGGTSKKGDYE. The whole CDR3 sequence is CASSNEGGTSKKGDYEQYF.

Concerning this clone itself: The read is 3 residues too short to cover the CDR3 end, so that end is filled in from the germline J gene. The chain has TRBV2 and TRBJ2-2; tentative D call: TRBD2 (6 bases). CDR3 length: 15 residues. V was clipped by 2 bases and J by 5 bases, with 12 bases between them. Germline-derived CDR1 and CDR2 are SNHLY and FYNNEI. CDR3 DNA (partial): TGTGCCAGCAGTGAATTGACTCTAGCGACCGGGGAG. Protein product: CASSELTLATGE. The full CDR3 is CASSELTLATGELFF.

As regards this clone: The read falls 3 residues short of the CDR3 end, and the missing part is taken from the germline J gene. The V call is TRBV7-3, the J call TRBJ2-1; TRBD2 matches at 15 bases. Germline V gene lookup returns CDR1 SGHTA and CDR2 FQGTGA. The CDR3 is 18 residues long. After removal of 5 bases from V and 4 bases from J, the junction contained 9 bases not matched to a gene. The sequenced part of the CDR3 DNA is TGTGCCAGCAGCCCCGGACTAGCGGGGGGGGCGAATTACAATGAG. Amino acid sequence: CASSPGLAGGANYNE. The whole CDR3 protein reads CASSPGLAGGANYNEQFF.

The CDR3 protein is CASRTSGNYQETQYF. CDR3 DNA (partial): TGTGCCAGCAGGACTAGCGGGAATTACCAAGAGACC. The V gene is TRBV12-3 or TRBV12-4, the J gene TRBJ2-5; 11 positions agree with TRBD2. The sequenced fragment ends 3 residues before the CDR3 boundary, so the rest is inferred from the germline J gene. This CDR3 has 15 amino acids. Trimming removed 6 bases from V and 0 bases from J; junction bases left unmatched: 3.

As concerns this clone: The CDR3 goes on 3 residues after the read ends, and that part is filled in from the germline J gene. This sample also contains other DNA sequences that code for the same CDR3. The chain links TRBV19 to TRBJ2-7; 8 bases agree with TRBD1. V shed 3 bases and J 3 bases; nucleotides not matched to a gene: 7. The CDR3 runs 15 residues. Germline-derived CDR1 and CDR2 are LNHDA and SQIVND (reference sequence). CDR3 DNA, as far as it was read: TGTGCCAGTAGTATCCTAGGACAGGGAGACTACGAG. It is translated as CASSILGQGDYE. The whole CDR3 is CASSILGQGDYEQYF.

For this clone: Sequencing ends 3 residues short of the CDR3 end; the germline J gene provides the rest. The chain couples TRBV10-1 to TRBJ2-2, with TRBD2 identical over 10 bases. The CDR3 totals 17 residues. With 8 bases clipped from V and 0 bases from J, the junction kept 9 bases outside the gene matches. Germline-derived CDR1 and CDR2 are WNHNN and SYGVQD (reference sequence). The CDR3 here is CASFNTSGATNTGELFF. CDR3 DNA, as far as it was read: TGCGCCAGCTTTAATACTAGCGGGGCCACGAACACCGGGGAG.

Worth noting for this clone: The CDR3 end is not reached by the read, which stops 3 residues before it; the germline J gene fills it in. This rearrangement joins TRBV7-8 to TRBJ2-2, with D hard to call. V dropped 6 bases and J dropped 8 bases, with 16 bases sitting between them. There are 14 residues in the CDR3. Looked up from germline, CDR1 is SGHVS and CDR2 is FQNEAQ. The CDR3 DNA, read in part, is TGTGCCAGCAGGTACACCCGAGATTTGGGGGAG. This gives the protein CASRYTRDLGE. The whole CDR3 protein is CASRYTRDLGELFF.